Below, one T cell receptor (beta chain) is given with its context. The record originates from a study of early T cells in non-severe SARS-CoV-2 infection. TCRdb passed the 5' RACE reads through MiXCR, listing each CDR3 protein once. Of about 76,000 distinct CDR3 sequences listed, roughly a sixth were seen once; the top ten hold 12%. Germline V gene lookup returns CDR1 SQVTM and CDR2 ANQGSEA. V was trimmed by 0 bases and J by 4 bases, leaving 15 bases between them. The CDR3 spans 15 residues. The clonotype originates from an adult who was a healthcare worker with PCR-confirmed SARS-CoV-2 infection or an uninfected control (not recorded which). The sample comprised whole blood. The chain recombines TRBV29-1 with TRBJ2-5; D possibly corresponds to TRBD2 (6 bases). CDR3 in DNA: TGCAGCGTTGAAGATGCTGGAGGGTTTGGAGAGACCCAGTACTTC. It yields the protein CSVEDAGGFGETQYF.